Only a few counts were recorded for the clone carrying this T cell receptor beta chain. Its matching antigen is unknown. Recently diagnosed hyperthyroidism of less than 2 months' duration affected patients aged 18 to 65. Thyroid ultrasound and orbital computed tomography, with clinical symptoms and serum thyroxine and TRAb, informed diagnoses. These data are taken from a study of T cells in Graves' hyperthyroidism and ophthalmopathy. The CDR3 runs to 11 residues. Per germline, CDR1 MNHNS and CDR2 SASEGT. Trimming left V 8 bases short and J 6 bases short, with 9 bases between. RNA transcripts yielded amplified TCR beta CDR3 regions. The TCR CDR3 first-round RT-PCR relied on the HTBI primer set. TCRdb reanalysed the multiplex PCR reads using MiXCR and keeps one entry per CDR3 protein. The sample consists of more than 500,000 distinct CDR3 sequences, roughly 16% of them appearing once. Whole-study results and caveats: Most expanded thyroid clonotypes above 0.001 also appeared in blood.

Material: blood. The chain is built from TRBV6-1 and TRBJ2-3; TRBD2 might be the D (7 bases). The TCR sequence derives from a woman younger than 45 with Graves' hyperthyroidism. CDR3 coding DNA: TGTGCCAGCGGGAGGGGGGATACGCAGTATTTT. It encodes CASGRGDTQYF.